The source of this T cell receptor (beta chain) is a study of metastatic and nonmetastatic thyroid tumors. Study-wide context: Malignant thyroid and benign thyroid patients provided blood and tumor or nodule tissue whose repertoires were compared.

Study results and limitations: Malignant thyroid tumors reportedly had TCR beta diversity that was significantly higher than in benign nodules, in blood and tumor.

This clone was seen a few times. The antigen is unknown. In the original workflow: Building a distant-metastasis classifier for papillary thyroid cancer drew on CDR3 differences across clinicopathological groups. TCRdb reprocessed the PCR reads using MiXCR. The authors' filters were not applied to this entry. The table includes under 9,000 clones, less than 30% detected once. None of the patients had undergone any treatment ahead of thyroid surgery. The CDR3 loop spans 15 amino acids. The V segment lost 4 bases and the J segment 7 bases; nucleotides outside the gene matches: 8. Germline CDR1 and CDR2: MNHNS and SASEGT.

V is TRBV6-1 and J is TRBJ2-3; 10 bases fit TRBD2. The sequenced material came from tumor tissue. This clonotype was sampled from a female donor with papillary thyroid cancer or a benign thyroid nodule (not recorded which). Some clones in this sample may be carry-over from other donors' samples. CDR3 amino acids: CASSVLAGDLYTQYF. DNA of the CDR3: TGTGCCAGCAGTGTGCTAGCGGGGGACCTTTATACGCAGTATTTT.